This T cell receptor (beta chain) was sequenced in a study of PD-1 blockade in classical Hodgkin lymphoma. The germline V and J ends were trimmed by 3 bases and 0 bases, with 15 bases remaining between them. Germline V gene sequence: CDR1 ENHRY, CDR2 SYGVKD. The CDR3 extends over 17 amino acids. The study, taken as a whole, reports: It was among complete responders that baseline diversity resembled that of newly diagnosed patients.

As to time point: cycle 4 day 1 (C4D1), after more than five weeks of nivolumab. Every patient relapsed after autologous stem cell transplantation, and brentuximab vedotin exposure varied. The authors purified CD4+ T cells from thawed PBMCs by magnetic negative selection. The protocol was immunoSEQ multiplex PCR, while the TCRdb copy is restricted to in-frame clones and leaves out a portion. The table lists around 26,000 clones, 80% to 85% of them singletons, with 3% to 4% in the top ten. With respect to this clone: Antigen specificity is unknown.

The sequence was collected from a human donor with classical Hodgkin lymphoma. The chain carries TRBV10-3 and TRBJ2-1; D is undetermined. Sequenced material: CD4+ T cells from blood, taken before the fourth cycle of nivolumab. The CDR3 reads CAISEGVGVGSYNEQFF. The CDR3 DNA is TGTGCCATCAGTGAAGGCGTAGGCGTGGGCTCCTACAATGAGCAGTTCTTC.